The rows below give T cell receptor beta chains drawn from one sample of a study of T cell changes during pregnancy in multiple sclerosis. Repertoires were generated with immunoSEQ multiplex PCR, while TCRdb's copy carries only in-frame clones and drops some. The table shows about 49,000 clones, with approximately 95% occurring only once. This sample comprised CD8+ T cells from peripheral blood mononuclear cells, obtained in the first trimester of pregnancy. The receptors originated from a female donor with multiple sclerosis, enrolled in a pregnancy study. Each CDR3 is given with its conserved first and last residue. D genes are given only for firm matches. Some rows have no size entry. The others give once, few or many, or a class for an expanded clone.

clone size: -; J gene: TRBJ1-2; D gene: -; V gene: TRBV27; CDR3 DNA: TGTGCCAGCAGAATAGGGGACTCCTATGGCTACACCTTC; CDR3 protein: CASRIGDSYGYTF
clone size: -; J gene: TRBJ2-1; D gene: -; V gene: TRBV9; CDR3 DNA: TGTGCCAGCAGCCCCCCTAATAATGAGCAGTTCTTC; CDR3 protein: CASSPPNNEQFF
clone size: few; J gene: TRBJ1-1; D gene: TRBD1; V gene: TRBV2; CDR3 DNA: TGTGCCAGCACAGGGGGGACTGAAGCTTTCTTT; CDR3 protein: CASTGGTEAFF
clone size: -; J gene: TRBJ2-7; D gene: TRBD2; V gene: TRBV6-1; CDR3 DNA: TGTGCCAGCAGTGAAGCAGGACTAGCGGGAGTGGTTGCCTACGAGCAGTACTTC; CDR3 protein: CASSEAGLAGVVAYEQYF
clone size: -; J gene: TRBJ2-1; D gene: TRBD2; V gene: TRBV7-9; CDR3 DNA: TGTGCCAGCAGCTTCCAATTAGCGGGAGAGAGCGATGAGCAGTTCTTC; CDR3 protein: CASSFQLAGESDEQFF
clone size: -; J gene: TRBJ2-7; D gene: TRBD2; V gene: TRBV5-1; CDR3 DNA: TGCGCCAGCAGCTTGGGGGGTCTAGCGGGAGCTGGTGATCCTTACGAGCAGTACTTC; CDR3 protein: CASSLGGLAGAGDPYEQYF
clone size: -; J gene: TRBJ1-5; D gene: -; V gene: TRBV7-3; CDR3 DNA: TGTGCCAGCAGCAACCTACTCCCCTCCGACAGGCCAAGCAATCAGCCCCAGCATTTT; CDR3 protein: CASSNLLPSDRPSNQPQHF
clone size: -; J gene: TRBJ2-7; D gene: TRBD1; V gene: TRBV9; CDR3 DNA: TGTGCCAGCAGCGGAAACAGGGGCCCCTACGAGCAGTACTTC; CDR3 protein: CASSGNRGPYEQYF
clone size: few; J gene: TRBJ1-1; D gene: -; V gene: TRBV19; CDR3 DNA: TGTGCCAGTAGTATGGGGAGGAGCACTGAAGCTTTCTTT; CDR3 protein: CASSMGRSTEAFF
clone size: -; J gene: TRBJ1-1; D gene: -; V gene: TRBV27; CDR3 DNA: TGTGCCAGCAGCTGGGTTGGGGCGACTGAAGCTTTCTTT; CDR3 protein: CASSWVGATEAFF
clone size: -; J gene: TRBJ2-7; D gene: -; V gene: TRBV7-2; CDR3 DNA: TGTGCCAGCAGCTTAGCCCCTCCAGCGTACGAGCAGTACTTC; CDR3 protein: CASSLAPPAYEQYF
clone size: -; J gene: TRBJ2-5; D gene: TRBD1; V gene: TRBV5-1; CDR3 DNA: TGCGCCAGCAGCTTGGGGGGGACAGTGGGAAATCGTGAGACCCAGTACTTC; CDR3 protein: CASSLGGTVGNRETQYF
clone size: -; J gene: TRBJ2-1; D gene: TRBD2; V gene: TRBV28; CDR3 DNA: TGTGCCAGCAGTTTTCCGCTAGCGGCCAAGCCTGAGCAGTTCTTC; CDR3 protein: CASSFPLAAKPEQFF